A selection of T cell receptor beta chains follows, all from one sample in a study of cytomegalovirus exposure and HLA in healthy donors. The repertoire was sequenced with immunoSEQ multiplex PCR; TCRdb's copy has only in-frame clones and lacks some. Of under 200,000 clones in the sample, 77% were seen once. The sequenced material came from PBMCs. The receptor source for this set is a male donor in good health and CMV-seropositive. CDR3s include the opening cysteine and the closing phenylalanine or tryptophan. Each record gives: CDR3 protein, CDR3 DNA, D gene, V gene, clone size, J gene. The D gene is left open where the match is weak. Size values are once, few and many counts, or a class for expanded clones, and some rows have none.

cdr3_aa: CASSLFSRMNTEAFF
cdr3_nt: TGCGCCAGCAGCTTGTTTTCCAGGATGAACACTGAAGCTTTCTTT
d_call: .
v_call: TRBV5-1
clone_size: .
j_call: TRBJ1-1

cdr3_aa: CASKGADTQYF
cdr3_nt: TGTGCCAGCAAGGGGGCAGATACGCAGTATTTT
d_call: .
v_call: TRBV25-1
clone_size: .
j_call: TRBJ2-3

cdr3_aa: CASSSSGGTKYF
cdr3_nt: TGTGCCAGCAGTTCCAGCGGGGGGACCAAGTACTTC
d_call: TRBD2
v_call: TRBV6-5
clone_size: few
j_call: TRBJ2-5

cdr3_aa: CATSSRTGLNTEAFF
cdr3_nt: TGTGCCACCAGCTCCCGGACAGGCCTCAACACTGAAGCTTTCTTT
d_call: TRBD1
v_call: TRBV15
clone_size: .
j_call: TRBJ1-1

cdr3_aa: CASSPGLIGANVLTF
cdr3_nt: TGTGCCAGCAGCCCCGGGTTGATAGGGGCCAACGTCCTGACTTTC
d_call: .
v_call: TRBV27
clone_size: .
j_call: TRBJ2-6

cdr3_aa: CASSQDLPTGVYGYTF
cdr3_nt: TGCGCCAGCAGCCAAGATCTTCCGACAGGGGTCTATGGCTACACCTTC
d_call: TRBD1
v_call: TRBV4-1
clone_size: .
j_call: TRBJ1-2

cdr3_aa: CASSLGTGGNEQFF
cdr3_nt: TGTGCCAGCAGCTTGGGAACAGGGGGGAATGAGCAGTTCTTC
d_call: TRBD1
v_call: TRBV5-4
clone_size: .
j_call: TRBJ2-1

cdr3_aa: CASSVLTSGDPTGELFF
cdr3_nt: TGTGCCAGCAGCGTACTAACTAGCGGGGATCCCACCGGGGAGCTGTTTTTT
d_call: TRBD2
v_call: TRBV9
clone_size: many
j_call: TRBJ2-2

cdr3_aa: CASSPLDGGYTYNEQFF
cdr3_nt: TGTGCCAGCAGCCCCCTCGACGGGGGGTATACCTACAATGAGCAGTTCTTC
d_call: TRBD2
v_call: TRBV7-9
clone_size: .
j_call: TRBJ2-1

cdr3_aa: CASSYDSSNYGYTF
cdr3_nt: TGTGCCAGCAGTTACGACAGTTCTAACTATGGCTACACCTTC
d_call: .
v_call: TRBV6-5
clone_size: once
j_call: TRBJ1-2

cdr3_aa: CAWSLGHLNTEAFF
cdr3_nt: TGTGCCTGGAGTCTGGGACACCTGAACACTGAAGCTTTCTTT
d_call: .
v_call: TRBV30
clone_size: .
j_call: TRBJ1-1

cdr3_aa: CASSLQISTDTQYF
cdr3_nt: TGTGCCAGCTCTCTCCAGATAAGCACAGATACGCAGTATTTT
d_call: .
v_call: TRBV27
clone_size: .
j_call: TRBJ2-3

cdr3_aa: CASSTGKTGNTIYF
cdr3_nt: TGTGCCAGCTCAACAGGAAAGACTGGAAACACCATATATTTT
d_call: .
v_call: TRBV18
clone_size: .
j_call: TRBJ1-3

cdr3_aa: CAWSAGINTGELFF
cdr3_nt: TGTGCCTGGAGTGCGGGGATAAACACCGGGGAGCTGTTTTTT
d_call: .
v_call: TRBV30
clone_size: .
j_call: TRBJ2-2

cdr3_aa: CASSQLREVDEQYF
cdr3_nt: TGCGCCAGCAGCCAACTCCGGGAGGTGGACGAGCAGTACTTC
d_call: TRBD2
v_call: TRBV4-1
clone_size: .
j_call: TRBJ2-7

cdr3_aa: CAWIKDSYGYTF
cdr3_nt: TGTGCCTGGATTAAGGACAGCTATGGCTACACCTTC
d_call: .
v_call: TRBV30
clone_size: .
j_call: TRBJ1-2

cdr3_aa: CATSDRVYNSPLHF
cdr3_nt: TGTGCCACCTCCGACAGAGTCTATAATTCACCCCTCCACTTT
d_call: .
v_call: TRBV6-6
clone_size: .
j_call: TRBJ1-6

cdr3_aa: CASRRDRGYEQYF
cdr3_nt: TGTGCCAGCAGGCGGGACAGGGGCTACGAGCAGTACTTC
d_call: TRBD1
v_call: TRBV7-2
clone_size: .
j_call: TRBJ2-7

cdr3_aa: CASSFRDRKNEKLFF
cdr3_nt: TGTGCCAGCAGCTTCCGGGACAGGAAAAATGAAAAACTGTTTTTT
d_call: TRBD1
v_call: TRBV5-6
clone_size: once
j_call: TRBJ1-4

cdr3_aa: CASRIGEQNGYTF
cdr3_nt: TGTGCCAGCAGAATTGGAGAGCAGAATGGCTACACCTTC
d_call: .
v_call: TRBV6-5
clone_size: .
j_call: TRBJ1-2

cdr3_aa: CASSLRGEKLFF
cdr3_nt: TGTGCCAGCAGCTTAAGGGGTGAAAAACTGTTTTTT
d_call: .
v_call: TRBV11-2
clone_size: .
j_call: TRBJ1-4

cdr3_aa: CASSSPLAGEDEQFF
cdr3_nt: TGTGCCAGCAGCTCACCACTAGCGGGGGAGGATGAGCAGTTCTTC
d_call: TRBD2
v_call: TRBV7-9
clone_size: .
j_call: TRBJ2-1

cdr3_aa: CASSENTEQYF
cdr3_nt: TGTGCCAGCAGTGAAAACACAGAGCAGTACTTC
d_call: .
v_call: TRBV6-1
clone_size: once
j_call: TRBJ2-7

cdr3_aa: CASLSRTPFLETQYF
cdr3_nt: TGTGCCTCGCTTAGCCGGACTCCCTTTCTAGAGACCCAGTACTTC
d_call: .
v_call: TRBV30
clone_size: .
j_call: TRBJ2-5

cdr3_aa: CASSAAGGRGTDTQYF
cdr3_nt: TGTGCCAGCAGCGCTGCGGGGGGCAGGGGCACAGATACGCAGTATTTT
d_call: TRBD2
v_call: TRBV5-4
clone_size: .
j_call: TRBJ2-3

cdr3_aa: CASSQGGADLAVGTDTQYF
cdr3_nt: TGCGCCAGCAGCCAAGGGGGGGCGGATCTAGCGGTAGGCACAGATACGCAGTATTTT
d_call: .
v_call: TRBV4-3
clone_size: .
j_call: TRBJ2-3

cdr3_aa: CASSQGWAGVETQYF
cdr3_nt: TGTGCCAGCAGCCAAGGATGGGCGGGAGTGGAGACCCAGTACTTC
d_call: TRBD2
v_call: TRBV4-2
clone_size: .
j_call: TRBJ2-5

cdr3_aa: CASSFDGQGGFYRYTF
cdr3_nt: TGTGCCAGCAGTTTTGATGGACAGGGTGGTTTTTATCGTTACACCTTC
d_call: TRBD1
v_call: TRBV27
clone_size: .
j_call: TRBJ1-2

cdr3_aa: CASSQDGNRDRGGETQYF
cdr3_nt: TGTGCCAGCAGCCAAGATGGGAACCGGGACAGAGGGGGAGAGACCCAGTACTTC
d_call: TRBD1
v_call: TRBV4-2
clone_size: .
j_call: TRBJ2-5

cdr3_aa: CASRLTGGNTEAFF
cdr3_nt: TGTGCCAGCAGGCTGACAGGGGGTAACACTGAAGCTTTCTTT
d_call: TRBD1
v_call: TRBV7-9
clone_size: .
j_call: TRBJ1-1

cdr3_aa: CAWSVTDRGAQPQHF
cdr3_nt: TGTGCCTGGAGTGTAACGGACAGGGGTGCTCAGCCCCAGCATTTT
d_call: TRBD1
v_call: TRBV30
clone_size: .
j_call: TRBJ1-5

cdr3_aa: CASTEYGKPQHF
cdr3_nt: TGTGCCAGCACCGAATACGGGAAGCCCCAGCATTTT
d_call: .
v_call: TRBV7-2
clone_size: .
j_call: TRBJ1-5

cdr3_aa: CASSPGTANSPLHF
cdr3_nt: TGTGCCAGTAGCCCCGGGACAGCTAATTCACCCCTCCACTTT
d_call: TRBD1
v_call: TRBV19
clone_size: .
j_call: TRBJ1-6

cdr3_aa: CASSLGQGADGYTF
cdr3_nt: TGTGCCAGCAGCTTAGGGCAGGGGGCGGATGGCTACACCTTC
d_call: TRBD1
v_call: TRBV7-9
clone_size: .
j_call: TRBJ1-2

cdr3_aa: CAGAKGRGAYNEQFF
cdr3_nt: TGTGCCGGAGCCAAGGGGCGGGGGGCCTACAATGAGCAGTTCTTC
d_call: TRBD2
v_call: TRBV13
clone_size: .
j_call: TRBJ2-1

cdr3_aa: CASRGQLMNTEAFF
cdr3_nt: TGCGCCAGCAGGGGACAGCTCATGAACACTGAAGCTTTCTTT
d_call: TRBD1
v_call: TRBV4-1
clone_size: .
j_call: TRBJ1-1